A single sample gave rise to the 23 T cell receptor beta chains below, sequenced in a study of blood T cells in healthy people across ages. It was with a sample-barcoded 5' primer and a J-beta primer mix that a second PCR of roughly 7 to 12 cycles was run. TCRdb analysed the 5' RACE reads with MiXCR anew, one entry per CDR3 protein. The sample lists roughly 1.9 million distinct CDR3 sequences, approximately 39% seen once, with around 23% in the top ten. Sequenced material: blood. These receptors all come from a human donor in good health.

V usage is TRBV5-1 and J usage is TRBJ1-1; 8 bases map to TRBD1. The germline V gene has CDR1 SGHRS and CDR2 YFSETQ. The V segment lost 4 bases and the J segment 0 bases; nucleotides outside the gene matches: 5. The CDR3 is made up of 15 amino acids. The CDR3, as DNA: TGCGCCAGCAGCGTACCGGACAGGGTGAACACTGAAGCTTTCTTT. Translating it yields CASSVPDRVNTEAFF.

The chain uses TRBV20-1 and TRBJ2-1, with a tentative D call TRBD2 (5 bases). Trimming shortened V by 6 bases and J by 9 bases, and 12 bases separated the two germline ends. Germline CDR1 reads DFQATT; CDR2 reads SNEGSKA (reference sequence). CDR3 length: 11 residues. CDR3 in DNA: TGCAGTGCCGATCTCGAGGGTGAGCAGTTCTTC. This encodes CSADLEGEQFF.

The chain carries TRBV10-3 and TRBJ1-2; 9 nucleotides match TRBD1. The junction had 12 bases not matched to a gene; V was cut back by 7 bases and J by 3 bases. The CDR3 is 16 residues long. Germline values: CDR1 ENHRY, CDR2 SYGVKD. CDR3 in DNA: TGTGCCATCACCGCAACAGGGGGCGCGGCAGACTATGGCTACACCTTC. Translating gives CAITATGGAADYGYTF.

This clonotype was seen more than once but under ten times. The V and J genes are TRBV24-1 and TRBJ1-2; a possible D gene is TRBD1 (5 bases). The V gene's germline CDR1 is KGHDR and CDR2 SFDVKD. Trimming removed 3 bases at V and 10 bases at J, with 14 bases between. The CDR3 runs 13 residues. CDR3 loop: CATSDPGSLDYTF. The CDR3 DNA follows: TGTGCCACCAGTGATCCAGGGAGTTTGGACTACACCTTC.

This clonotype was seen a few times. The junction departs from the called germline gene at one end, perhaps through a read error. The chain joins TRBV5-1 to TRBJ1-2; 9 positions agree with TRBD1. Germline V gives CDR1 SGHRS, CDR2 YFSETQ. The CDR3 runs to 15 residues. The CDR3 DNA reads TGCCCCAGCAGCTTACCGGGACAGGGATTATCTGGCTACACCTTC. Its translation is CPSSLPGQGLSGYTF.

Only a few counts were recorded for this clonotype. The chain links TRBV7-9 to TRBJ2-3; the match to TRBD1 covers 10 bases. Germline V gene data show CDR1 as SEHNR and CDR2 as FQNEAQ (reference sequence). Trimming removed 5 bases from V and 1 base from J; junction bases left unmatched: 6. The CDR3 covers 16 residues. CDR3 sequence (DNA): TGTGCCAGCAGCCCTACCGGGACAGGGGGCACAGATACGCAGTATTTT. Its translation is CASSPTGTGGTDTQYF.

The gene calls are TRBV6-6 and TRBJ1-2; possibly TRBD1 for D (5 bases). Germline V gene data show CDR1 as MNHNY and CDR2 as SVGAGI (reference sequence). Trimming removed 3 bases from V and 6 bases from J, with 20 bases in between. The CDR3 has 16 amino acids. The CDR3 DNA follows: TGTGCCAGCAGTTATTCCGGGACTCTGTCGGCAGATGGCTACACCTTC. Encoded protein: CASSYSGTLSADGYTF.

This chain connects TRBV15 to TRBJ2-4; D uncertain. The CDR3 is made up of 20 amino acids. Germline assignment: CDR1 LNHNV and CDR2 YYDKDF (reference sequence). The V gene lost 2 bases and the J gene lost 1 base, with 24 bases spanning the gap. The CDR3 bases are TGTGCCACCAGCAGATACGGGTCGCTTTCCCGTGACAATGCCAAAAACATTCAGTACTTC. Its protein is CATSRYGSLSRDNAKNIQYF.

This sequence joins TRBV28 and TRBJ1-1; possibly TRBD1 for D (6 bases). Per the germline V gene, CDR1 is MDHEN and CDR2 is SYDVKM. The germline V and J ends were trimmed by 4 bases and 6 bases, with 18 bases remaining between them. The CDR3 length is 15 residues. Written as DNA, the CDR3 is TGTGCCAGCAGTTCCAAGGGGGACATCCAAGCTGAAGCTTTCTTT. Residues: CASSSKGDIQAEAFF. The full variable domain, rest sourced from reference TRBV28 and TRBJ1-1, is DVKVTQSSRYLVKRTGEKVFLECVQDMDHENMFWYRQDPGLGLRLIYFSYDVKMKEKGDIPEGYSVSREKKERFSLILESASTNQTSMYLCASSSKGDIQAEAFFGQGTRLTVV.

This clonotype occurred a few times. This chain links TRBV7-9 with TRBJ1-1, with D unclear. The CDR3 spans 13 residues. Germline loops: CDR1 SEHNR, CDR2 FQNEAQ (reference sequence). Trimming took 6 bases from V and 2 from J, leaving 10 bases between them. CDR3 protein: CASSTLANTEAFF. CDR3 bases: TGTGCCAGCAGTACTCTAGCAAACACTGAAGCTTTCTTT.

The chain recombines TRBV12-3 or TRBV12-4 with TRBJ1-2; 10 bases fit TRBD1. The CDR3 extends over 16 amino acids. V gave up 7 bases and J gave up 5 bases; unmatched junction bases: 13. CDR3 sequence reads: CASTLGDRGLWYGYTF. In DNA form, the CDR3 reads TGTGCCAGCACCCTGGGAGACAGGGGGCTCTGGTATGGCTACACCTTC.

A word on this clonotype: A read error may produce the germline difference seen at one junction end. The chain carries TRBV3-1 and TRBJ2-7; D could derive from TRBD1 or TRBD2 (5 bases each). CDR1 LGHDT and CDR2 YNNKEL come from the germline V gene (reference sequence). CDR3 length equals 15 residues. The CDR3 region is CASSQVGTDPYEQYF. In DNA form, the CDR3 reads TGCGCCAGCAGCCAAGTGGGGACGGACCCTTACGAGCAGTACTTC.

The V call is TRBV27, the J call TRBJ2-7; D is unclear. The CDR3 loop spans 16 amino acids. Deletions cut 2 bases from V and 0 bases from J, with 14 bases between. Germline V CDR1 and CDR2: MNHEY, SMNVEV (reference sequence). CDR3 DNA sequence: TGTGCCAGCAGTTTAGGATGGCAGTCAGGCTCCTACGAGCAGTACTTC. It translates to CASSLGWQSGSYEQYF.

The chain has TRBV6-2 or TRBV6-3 and TRBJ2-4; 7 bases agree with TRBD1. Looked up from germline, CDR1 is MNHEY and CDR2 is SVGEGT. The CDR3 has 11 residues. Trimming took 2 bases from V and 15 from J; bases not matched to a gene: 4. The CDR3 region is CASSYDRVTYF. The CDR3 region has the DNA TGTGCCAGCAGTTACGACAGGGTAACGTACTTC.

The chain has TRBV4-1 and TRBJ1-5; D may be TRBD1 (5 bases). The CDR3 contains 15 residues. Germline assignment: CDR1 MGHRA and CDR2 YSYEKL. V lost 0 bases to trimming and J lost 3 bases, with 9 bases between them. The CDR3 bases are TGCGCCAGCAGCCAAGAAAGCGGGACCAATCAGCCCCAGCATTTT. Amino acids: CASSQESGTNQPQHF.

This clonotype was picked up a small number of times. V and J are TRBV6-2 or TRBV6-3 and TRBJ1-2; D ambiguous. The CDR3 is 11 residues long. V was trimmed by 3 bases and J by 7 bases, leaving 6 bases between them. Germline V gene data show CDR1 as MNHEY and CDR2 as SVGEGT. The CDR3 region has the DNA TGTGCCAGCAGTTATTTTGGTGGCTACACCTTC. This gives the protein CASSYFGGYTF.

This clonotype was counted a few times. The chain has TRBV14 and TRBJ2-3, with D possibly matching TRBD2 (6 bases). Germline CDR1 and CDR2: SGHDN and FVKESK. V lost 4 bases, J lost 7 bases, and 12 bases lay in between. The CDR3 length is 13 residues. In DNA, the CDR3 is TGTGCCAGCAGCCCTAGCGTCCACAATACGCAGTATTTT. Its protein product is CASSPSVHNTQYF.

This rearrangement joins TRBV14 to TRBJ2-5, with D hard to call. Germline V CDR1 and CDR2: SGHDN, FVKESK. This CDR3 is built from 13 residues. V was cut by 4 bases and J by 5 bases, with 11 bases left in between. This CDR3 reads CASSPVRTETQYF. DNA of the CDR3: TGTGCCAGCAGCCCGGTGCGTACGGAGACCCAGTACTTC.

The rearrangement links TRBV20-1 to TRBJ2-3, with 11 positions matching TRBD2. V shed 3 bases, J shed 3 bases, and the junction held 14 bases outside the gene matches. This CDR3 comprises 18 residues. Germline V CDR1 and CDR2: DFQATT, SNEGSKA (reference sequence). DNA for the CDR3: TGCAGTGCTAGCCCCGGACTAGCGGGTACCCTGGGTACAGATACGCAGTATTTT. Amino acid sequence: CSASPGLAGTLGTDTQYF.

This clonotype has more than one count but fewer than ten. This sequence joins TRBV6-2 or TRBV6-3 and TRBJ2-7; D ambiguous. The V gene lost 8 bases and the J gene lost 5 bases, with 19 bases spanning the gap. This CDR3 has 14 amino acids. CDR1 and CDR2 (germline): MNHEY, SVGEGT. CDR3 amino acids: CASWHLGEYDEQYF. DNA for the CDR3: TGTGCCAGCTGGCACCTCGGCGAATACGACGAGCAGTACTTC.

The chain is built from TRBV4-3 and TRBJ2-5; D is perhaps TRBD2 (6 bases). V shed 1 base and J shed 1 base, with 10 bases lying between them. The germline CDR1 and CDR2 sequences are LGHNA and YSLEER. This CDR3 comprises 15 residues. The CDR3 DNA reads as TGCGCCAGCAGCCAAGGATGGGGACTCCAAGAGACCCAGTACTTC. Protein product: CASSQGWGLQETQYF.

This clonotype showed up just a few times. This rearrangement joins TRBV20-1 to TRBJ1-4; D is ambiguous. CDR3 length: 13 residues. Trimming pared 3 bases from V and 2 bases from J, leaving 7 bases between. The germline CDR1 and CDR2 sequences are DFQATT and SNEGSKA (reference sequence). The CDR3 reads CSASLGTNEKLFF. CDR3 nucleotides: TGCAGTGCTAGTTTGGGGACTAATGAAAAACTGTTTTTT.

The chain joins TRBV7-2 to TRBJ2-4; D possibly corresponds to TRBD2 (5 bases). The CDR3 runs to 15 residues. Germline lookup yields CDR1 SGHTA and CDR2 FQGNSA. Trimming took off 1 base at V and 13 bases at J, with 20 bases between the two ends. CDR3 loop: CASSLDRARLREQYF. The CDR3 nucleotides are TGTGCCAGCAGCTTAGATAGGGCGAGGTTGAGGGAGCAGTACTTC.